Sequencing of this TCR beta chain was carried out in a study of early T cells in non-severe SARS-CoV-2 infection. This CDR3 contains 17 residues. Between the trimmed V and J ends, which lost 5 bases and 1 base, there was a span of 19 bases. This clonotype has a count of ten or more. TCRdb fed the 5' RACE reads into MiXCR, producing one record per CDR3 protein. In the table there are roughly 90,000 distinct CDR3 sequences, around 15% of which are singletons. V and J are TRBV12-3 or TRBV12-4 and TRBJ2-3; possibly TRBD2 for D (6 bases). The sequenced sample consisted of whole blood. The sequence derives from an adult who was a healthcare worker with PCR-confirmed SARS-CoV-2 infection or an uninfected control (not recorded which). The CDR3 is CASSAGSYFNRTDTQYF. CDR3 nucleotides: TGTGCCAGCAGTGCCGGGAGTTACTTCAATCGCACAGATACGCAGTATTTT.